Presented here are 21 T cell receptor beta chains from one specimen sequenced in a study of T cell responses to AZD1222 COVID-19 vaccine. Method: immunoSEQ multiplex PCR; TCRdb's copy keeps in-frame clones and lacks some. The sample lists approximately 65,000 clones, more than 70% seen once, with roughly 8% in the top ten. The sequences come from peripheral blood, collected on day 0 of AZD1222 vaccination. All receptors derive from an adult in good health.

The count of this clone is one. The chain uses TRBV4-3 and TRBJ2-1, with 8 bases lining up with TRBD2. The length of the CDR3 is 13 residues. Germline CDR1 LGHNA, CDR2 YSLEER. Trimming at V came to 3 bases and at J to 10 bases, leaving 5 bases not matched to a gene. CDR3 nucleotides: TGCGCCAGCAGCCAGGAGCGGGGGTGGGAGCAGTTCTTC. It specifies CASSQERGWEQFF.

J is TRBJ1-3 and V is TRBV6-5; tentatively, D is TRBD1 (5 bases). Per the germline V gene, CDR1 is MNHEY and CDR2 is SVGAGI. The CDR3 covers 14 residues. V gave up 6 bases and J gave up 4 bases, with 13 bases separating them. The CDR3 bases are TGTGCCAGCAGCAAACCAGGGCCCGGAAACACCATATATTTT. Residues: CASSKPGPGNTIYF.

The chain has TRBV30 and TRBJ1-2, with D tentatively TRBD1 (5 bases). Germline CDR1 is GTSNPN and CDR2 is SVGIG (reference sequence). The CDR3 is 16 residues long. Trimming removed 2 bases from V and 4 bases from J, with 20 bases in between. CDR3: CAWSPPNRSPTYGYTF. The CDR3 nucleotides read TGTGCCTGGAGTCCCCCTAACAGGAGCCCCACCTATGGCTACACCTTC.

The chain joins TRBV9 to TRBJ2-2, with 8 nucleotides matching TRBD2. The CDR3 extends over 15 amino acids. Germline assignment: CDR1 SGDLS and CDR2 YYNGEE. Trimming took 3 bases from V and 7 from J; bases not matched to a gene: 8. CDR3 sequence: CASSGPQRGNGELFF. In nucleotides, the CDR3 is TGTGCCAGCAGCGGGCCCCAGCGGGGGAACGGGGAGCTGTTTTTT.

This chain links TRBV24-1 with TRBJ1-2; D uncertain. The germline gives CDR1 KGHDR, CDR2 SFDVKD. The V gene lost 3 bases and the J gene lost 7 bases, with 14 bases spanning the gap. The CDR3 covers 14 residues. CDR3 amino acids: CATSDPPRTAGYTF. The CDR3, as DNA: TGTGCCACCAGTGATCCCCCCCGGACGGCTGGCTACACCTTC.

This sequence joins TRBV4-2 and TRBJ2-3; TRBD2 matches 12 bases. Germline CDR1 is LGHNA and CDR2 is YNFKEQ. V trimming: 5 bases; J trimming: 6 bases; junction bases outside the gene matches: 9. There are 16 residues in the CDR3. Written as DNA, the CDR3 is TGTGCCAGCAGCGGAAGACTAGCGGGAGAAGGGGATACGCAGTATTTT. Its translation is CASSGRLAGEGDTQYF.

The chain is built from TRBV4-1 and TRBJ1-3; D unresolved. Germline assignment: CDR1 MGHRA and CDR2 YSYEKL. This CDR3 is 14 amino acids long. The germline V and J ends were trimmed by 9 bases and 0 bases, with 12 bases remaining between them. The CDR3 DNA reads as TGCGCCAGTCAAACCGAGGACTCTGGAAACACCATATATTTT. It translates to CASQTEDSGNTIYF.

V and J are TRBV3-1 (or the pseudogene TRBV3-2) and TRBJ1-3, with D tentatively TRBD1 (6 bases). Germline assignment: CDR1 LGHDT and CDR2 YNNKEL (reference sequence). The CDR3 consists of 15 residues. V lost 1 base and J 4 bases, leaving 11 bases between the germline ends. The CDR3 DNA reads TGTGCCAGCAGCCAAGCAGGGGTCGGAGGAAACACCATATATTTT. It specifies CASSQAGVGGNTIYF.

The chain links TRBV4-2 to TRBJ2-3, with 12 bases that match TRBD2. V trimming: 0 bases; J trimming: 6 bases; junction bases outside the gene matches: 10. The germline gives CDR1 LGHNA, CDR2 YNFKEQ. The CDR3 extends over 18 amino acids. The CDR3 is CASSQDSLAGGRVDTQYF. The CDR3 bases are TGTGCCAGCAGCCAAGATTCCCTAGCGGGAGGGCGAGTGGATACGCAGTATTTT.

The chain employs TRBV5-6 and TRBJ2-3; 7 bases agree with TRBD2. V dropped 6 bases and J dropped 5; count of bases not matched to a gene: 9. This CDR3 spans 14 amino acids. The germline CDR1 and CDR2 sequences are SGHDT and YYEEEE. The CDR3 DNA reads TGTGCCAGCACCGGCGGGACTATCCTAGATACGCAGTATTTT. It encodes CASTGGTILDTQYF.

The table lists this clone with a count of one. The rearrangement links TRBV19 to TRBJ2-1; TRBD2 aligns across 8 bases. The germline CDR1 and CDR2 sequences are LNHDA and SQIVND (reference sequence). The CDR3 length is 13 residues. V lost 5 bases to trimming and J lost 10 bases; unmatched junction nucleotides: 7. The CDR3 loop is CASSEAGGWEQFF. CDR3 DNA sequence: TGTGCCAGTAGTGAGGCGGGAGGTTGGGAGCAGTTCTTC. Based on the CDR3 plus reference TRBV19 and TRBJ2-1, the full variable domain is DGGITQSPKYLFRKEGQNVTLSCEQNLNHDAMYWYRQDPGQGLRLIYYSQIVNDFQKGDIAEGYSVSREKKESFPLTVTSAQKNPTAFYLCASSEAGGWEQFFGPGTRLTVL.

The chain joins TRBV5-8 to TRBJ2-1, with 11 nucleotides matching TRBD2. The CDR3 is 17 residues long. Germline V lookup: CDR1 SGHTS, CDR2 YDEGEE. Trimming removed 3 bases from V and 4 bases from J; junction bases left unmatched: 9. CDR3 sequence: CASSSRLAGSIYNEQFF. CDR3 nucleotides: TGTGCCAGCAGCTCACGACTAGCGGGATCAATTTACAATGAGCAGTTCTTC.

The CDR3 nucleotides read TGTGCCAGCTCACCGGCCTTGGGGAGCATGAACACTGAAGCTTTCTTT. It codes for CASSPALGSMNTEAFF. The V gene is TRBV18, the J gene TRBJ1-1; D not certain. CDR3 length: 16 amino acids. Germline-derived CDR1 and CDR2 are KGHSH and LQKENI. With 3 bases removed from V and 0 bases from J, the gap between germline ends came to 14 bases.

The chain couples TRBV7-9 to TRBJ1-6; D possibly corresponds to TRBD1 (5 bases). The CDR3 loop spans 14 amino acids. CDR1 and CDR2 (germline): SEHNR, FQNEAQ (reference sequence). V gave up 2 bases and J gave up 9 bases, with 11 bases separating them. The CDR3 nucleotides read TGTGCCAGCAGCTTAAGGGGCCTGTTTTCACCCCTCCACTTT. Its protein product is CASSLRGLFSPLHF.

Only a few counts were recorded for this clone. The rearrangement links TRBV21-1 to TRBJ2-5; the D call TRBD2 from the table was never checked on the DNA. TRBV21-1 is listed as a pseudogene. The CDR3 is made up of 15 amino acids. The CDR3 spells CASSKGRGLQETQYF. The CDR3 DNA reads TGTGCCAGCAGCAAGGGGCGGGGCCTCCAAGAGACCCAGTACTTC.

The chain couples TRBV18 to TRBJ1-1; possibly TRBD1 for D (5 bases). The germline V gene has CDR1 KGHSH and CDR2 LQKENI. V was trimmed by 1 base and J by 0 bases, leaving 9 bases between them. The CDR3 spans 15 residues. CDR3 in DNA: TGTGCCAGCTCACCACAGACAGAAATGAACACTGAAGCTTTCTTT. Translated: CASSPQTEMNTEAFF.

V usage is TRBV24-1 and J usage is TRBJ2-3; D uncertain. From germline, CDR1 is KGHDR and CDR2 SFDVKD. V lost 5 bases and J lost 3, with 2 bases in between. The CDR3 extends over 11 amino acids. The DNA for the CDR3 is TGTGCCACCAGTGCGACAGATACGCAGTATTTT. It translates to CATSATDTQYF.

The chain is built from TRBV28 and TRBJ1-2; TRBD1 matches 8 bases. Germline V gene lookup returns CDR1 MDHEN and CDR2 SYDVKM. J lost 8 bases, V lost 5 bases, and 7 bases had no gene match. CDR3 length: 13 residues. CDR3 nucleotide sequence: TGTGCCAGCAGTCCGGACAGGGTAAGAGGCTACACCTTC. Translation: CASSPDRVRGYTF.

The rearrangement joins TRBV4-1 to TRBJ2-1; perhaps TRBD2 as D (6 bases). The CDR3 has 16 residues. Germline values: CDR1 MGHRA, CDR2 YSYEKL. V was cut by 1 base and J by 6 bases, with 16 bases left in between. In nucleotides, the CDR3 is TGCGCCAGCAGCCAAGCCGCGGGGCCCCCCGCCAATGAGCAGTTCTTC. As protein: CASSQAAGPPANEQFF.

V and J are TRBV9 and TRBJ2-7; the D gene is possibly TRBD2 (6 bases). Trimming pared 0 bases from V and 3 bases from J, leaving 10 bases between. Per germline, CDR1 SGDLS and CDR2 YYNGEE. This CDR3 is built from 14 residues. The CDR3 spells CASSVGPGLYEQYF. The DNA for the CDR3 is TGTGCCAGCAGCGTAGGGCCGGGACTCTACGAGCAGTACTTC.

There are a few counts of this clone. J is TRBJ2-7 and V is TRBV3-1 (or the pseudogene TRBV3-2), with D possibly matching TRBD1 (6 bases). Trimming removed 6 bases from V and 1 base from J, with 16 bases in between. The CDR3 totals 15 residues. CDR1 is LGHDT, CDR2 YNNKEL, per germline (reference sequence). The chain's CDR3 is CASSRTGFGSYEQYF. CDR3 DNA sequence: TGTGCCAGCAGTCGTACAGGGTTCGGGTCCTACGAGCAGTACTTC.